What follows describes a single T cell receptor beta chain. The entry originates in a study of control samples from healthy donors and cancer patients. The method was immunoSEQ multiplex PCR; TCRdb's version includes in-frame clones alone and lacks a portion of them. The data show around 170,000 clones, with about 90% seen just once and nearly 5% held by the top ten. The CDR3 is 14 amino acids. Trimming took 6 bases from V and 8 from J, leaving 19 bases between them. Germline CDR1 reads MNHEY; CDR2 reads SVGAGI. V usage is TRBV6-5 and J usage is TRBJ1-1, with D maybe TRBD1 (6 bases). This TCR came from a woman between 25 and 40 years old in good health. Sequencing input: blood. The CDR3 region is CASRPRRQALEAFF. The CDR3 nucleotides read TGTGCCAGCAGGCCGCGTCGACAGGCACTAGAAGCTTTCTTT.